What follows is one T cell receptor beta chain and its context. Original data processing: Cell counts per sample came from amplifying reference gene primers. Repertoires were generated with immunoSEQ multiplex PCR, while TCRdb's copy carries only in-frame clones and drops some. V and J calls and clone size follow that table, whereas D and trimming were derived from the DNA. The sample yields 95,000 to 150,000 clones, approximately 70% seen once. These data originate in a study of blood T cell repertoires in COVID-19. V trimming: 4 bases; J trimming: 0 bases; junction bases outside the gene matches: 9. Germline assignment: CDR1 MNHEY and CDR2 SVGEGT. The CDR3 runs 18 residues.

The sequence came from a human donor with acute or convalescent COVID-19. The donor label of this sample is uncertain. The V call is TRBV6-2 or TRBV6-3, the J call TRBJ2-6; 7 bases fit TRBD1. The sequenced sample was peripheral blood. CDR3 sequence (DNA): TGTGCCAGCAGTTCTGGCAGGGGGTTCTACTCTGGGGCCAACGTCCTGACTTTC. It specifies CASSSGRGFYSGANVLTF.